The clone carrying this TCR delta chain was counted only a few times. A far larger clone is off by one base, so a read error is likely. Other nucleotide sequences from this sample produce the same CDR3. The CDR3 is made up of 20 amino acids. V gave up 3 bases and J gave up 9 bases; unmatched junction bases: 24. Per the germline V gene, CDR1 is TSWWSYY and CDR2 is QGS. With CATT, TCRdb re-called clones from the multiplex PCR reads. Among some 100,000 delta-chain clones, almost 1.5% were seen once, and the ten largest hold under 10%. The data belong to a study of γδ T cells in repeated Plasmodium falciparum infection. Across the study: Donors had four controlled P. falciparum NF54 infections over around 640 days.

Bulk repertoires came from Vgamma9/Vdelta2+ or Vdelta2-negative gammadelta T cells flow-sorted from PBMC. The J gene is TRDJ1, the V gene TRDV1; 11 nucleotides align to TRDD3. TCRdb does not report a J gene; here it was assigned by matching the DNA to germline references. The specimen sequenced was gamma-delta T cells from blood. This receptor was obtained from a pool of human donors (malaria-infected and uninfected, not separated). CDR3 DNA sequence: TGTGCTCTTGGGGAGCCTTCCCAACCTCCCCTGGGGGATACCGGGGCAGAACTCATCTTT. Its protein is CALGEPSQPPLGDTGAELIF.